This T cell receptor (beta chain) originates from a study of beta chain features in type 1 diabetes (dated by TCRdb to 2016 to 2019). Regarding the study in general: Mean age, gender distribution, total cell number and subset yield did not differ between patients and healthy donors. A total of roughly 98,000,000 sorted cells were examined across all samples, and a strong correlation was observed between cell number per subset and RNA yield. In the study, TCRB repertoires of sorted circulating CD4+ T cell subsets from recently diagnosed type 1 diabetes patients were compared with those of matched healthy donors. Whereas all 30 or so donors provided naive and central memory subsets, regulatory and stem cell-like memory subsets were isolated from just 8 patients and roughly 8 healthy donors. The investigation overall reported the following: A moderate but significant shortening of TCRB CDR3 length was observed in type 1 diabetes patients in all four CD4+ subsets. Shorter templates might be favored by PCR, yet because patient and control samples were amplified and corrected together, any such skew would affect both groups equally. Naive, central memory and regulatory TCRB repertoires appeared to be more similar among patients than among healthy donors. Because cDNA was sequenced instead of genomic DNA, highly expressing activated cells could be over-represented, though the groups showed no difference in activation or CD3 levels. Only small numbers of individuals were included in the HLA sub-analyses, which left unresolved whether HLA type had any influence on TCRB rearrangement. Patients with type 1 diabetes made fewer insertions and deleted more nucleotides at VDJ recombination sites, implying thymic rearrangement abnormalities.

This clone was counted between two and nine times. Its specific antigen is unknown. One base away there is no much larger clone; base qualities are not given. From each donor, a single peripheral blood sample of around 120 mL on average was drawn into heparinised tubes. A BD FACSAria II and a panel including CD45RO, CCR7, CD25, CD127, CD95 and CD27 were used to sort naive, central memory, regulatory and stem cell-like memory CD4+ T cells. All sorted populations exceeded 95% purity. PBMCs were separated immediately by Lymphoprep density gradient centrifugation and were stained directly, without being cultured. Samples were stained and sorted in pairs, with one healthy donor and one patient per experiment, so that batch effects were minimized. All of the isolated RNA was reverse transcribed with the High Capacity cDNA Reverse Transcription Kit, so expressed TCRB transcripts were sequenced. Deep immunoSEQ sequencing was performed on naive, central memory and regulatory T cell samples, with an average of approximately 3.9 million total reads per sample. After sorted cells were lysed in RLT buffer, RNA was extracted with DNase-treated RNeasy Micro or Mini kits, with the choice depending on cell number. Each cell subset was processed separately to prevent cross-contamination, with patient and healthy donor samples processed together. Using the immunoSEQ multiplex PCR, TCRB sequences were amplified from cDNA into 87-bp fragments spanning the CDR3 region. The amplicons were sequenced using the Illumina HiSeq platform. The paper's data handling went like this. PCR bias was computationally corrected using synthetic template baselines, reads within Hamming distance 2 were collapsed, and singletons that could not be merged were discarded. Reads were aligned against IMGT to assign V, D and J genes, CDR3 length and insertions or deletions at six rearrangement sites. Within each subset, clonotype counts were normalized to sorted cell number, and only after that were true diversity and Gini coefficients computed with the tcR R package. The overlap coefficient, calculated on TCRB nucleotide sequences, was used to measure repertoire sharing. Out-of-frame TCRB sequences from naive cells were analyzed as a proxy for the pre-selection repertoire. TCRdb carries this immuneACCESS record with in-frame sequences only. Its versions omit some clonotypes, under half of them owing to an unresolved V gene in the studies checked, with the rest unexplained. The V and J calls and clone size are taken from that table; D and trimming were inferred from the DNA. Recorded for this sample are some 410,000 clones; about an eighth of them occurred a single time. Over 0.04% of the sample rests with the top ten.

The sample comprised naive CD4+ T cells from blood. The cell subset or site label on this specimen signifies: true naive CD4+ T cells. The receptor was derived from a woman between 18 and 29 years old in good health.

The CDR3 protein: CASSVGGHPATNEKLFF. The nucleotide sequence reads TGTGCCAGCAGCGTAGGCGGACATCCGGCAACTAATGAAAAACTGTTTTTT. This sequence uses TRBV9 and TRBJ1-4, with TRBD1 perhaps the D gene, on 5 matching bases. The CDR3 covers 17 residues, taking in both the cysteine and the phenylalanine. The kept DNA is CDR3 alone, 51 bases in frame from the first base. The junction shows trimming of 0 bases on V and 0 bases on J, plus 12 bases between the germline ends. For CDR1 and CDR2, the germline V gene lists SGDLS and YYNGEE.